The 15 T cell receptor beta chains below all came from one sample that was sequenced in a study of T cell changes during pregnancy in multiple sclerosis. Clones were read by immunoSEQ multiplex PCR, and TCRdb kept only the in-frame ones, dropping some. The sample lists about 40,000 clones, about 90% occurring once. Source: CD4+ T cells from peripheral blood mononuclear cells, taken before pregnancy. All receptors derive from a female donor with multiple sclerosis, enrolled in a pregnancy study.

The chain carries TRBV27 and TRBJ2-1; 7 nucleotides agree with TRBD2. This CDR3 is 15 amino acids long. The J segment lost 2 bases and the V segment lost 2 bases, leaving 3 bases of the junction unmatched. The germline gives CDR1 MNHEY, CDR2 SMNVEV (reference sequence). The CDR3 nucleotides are TGTGCCAGCAGTTTAGAGGGAGGGACCTACAATGAGCAGTTCTTC. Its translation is CASSLEGGTYNEQFF.

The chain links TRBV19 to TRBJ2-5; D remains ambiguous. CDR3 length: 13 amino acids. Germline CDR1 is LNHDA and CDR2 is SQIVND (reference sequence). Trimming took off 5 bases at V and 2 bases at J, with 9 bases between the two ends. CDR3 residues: CASSELTQETQYF. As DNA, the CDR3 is TGTGCCAGTAGTGAACTGACACAAGAGACCCAGTACTTC. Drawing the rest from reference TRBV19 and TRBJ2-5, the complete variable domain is DGGITQSPKYLFRKEGQNVTLSCEQNLNHDAMYWYRQDPGQGLRLIYYSQIVNDFQKGDIAEGYSVSREKKESFPLTVTSAQKNPTAFYLCASSELTQETQYFGPGTRLLVL.

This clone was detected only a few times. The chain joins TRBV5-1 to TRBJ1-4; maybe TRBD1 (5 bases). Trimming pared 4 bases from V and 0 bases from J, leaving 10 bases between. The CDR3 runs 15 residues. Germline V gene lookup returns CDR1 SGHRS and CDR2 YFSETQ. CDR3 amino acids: CASSTGGATNEKLFF. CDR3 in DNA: TGCGCCAGCAGCACCGGAGGGGCAACTAATGAAAAACTGTTTTTT.

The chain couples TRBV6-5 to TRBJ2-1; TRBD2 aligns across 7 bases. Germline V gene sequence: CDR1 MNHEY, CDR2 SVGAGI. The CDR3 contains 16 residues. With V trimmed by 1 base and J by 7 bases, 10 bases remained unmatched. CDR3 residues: CASSYWGTTRFNEQFF. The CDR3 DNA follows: TGTGCCAGCAGTTACTGGGGGACTACAAGGTTTAATGAGCAGTTCTTC.

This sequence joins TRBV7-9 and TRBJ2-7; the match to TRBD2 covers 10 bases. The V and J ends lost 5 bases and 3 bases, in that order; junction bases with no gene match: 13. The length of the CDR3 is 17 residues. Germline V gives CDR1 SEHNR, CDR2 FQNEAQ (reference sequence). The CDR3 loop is CASSPRSLAGVNYEQYF. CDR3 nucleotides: TGTGCCAGCAGCCCCAGGTCGCTAGCGGGAGTTAACTACGAGCAGTACTTC.

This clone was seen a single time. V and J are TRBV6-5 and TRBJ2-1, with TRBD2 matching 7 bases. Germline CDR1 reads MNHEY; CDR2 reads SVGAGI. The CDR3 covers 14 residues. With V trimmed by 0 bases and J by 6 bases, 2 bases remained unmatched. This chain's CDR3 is CASSYSGTINEQFF. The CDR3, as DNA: TGTGCCAGCAGTTACTCAGGGACTATCAATGAGCAGTTCTTC.

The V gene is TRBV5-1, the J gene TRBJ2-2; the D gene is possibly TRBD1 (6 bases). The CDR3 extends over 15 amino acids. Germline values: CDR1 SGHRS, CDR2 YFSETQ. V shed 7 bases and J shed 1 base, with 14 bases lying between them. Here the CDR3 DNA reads TGCGCCAGCGGCCGAGACAGGATGAACACCGGGGAGCTGTTTTTT. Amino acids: CASGRDRMNTGELFF.

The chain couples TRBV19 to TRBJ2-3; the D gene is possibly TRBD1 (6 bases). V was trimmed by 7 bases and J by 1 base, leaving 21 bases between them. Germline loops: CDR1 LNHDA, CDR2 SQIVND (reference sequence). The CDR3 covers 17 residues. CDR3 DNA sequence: TGTGCCAGTACCCGTTGGGGGCTACAATACCGCACAGATACGCAGTATTTT. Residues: CASTRWGLQYRTDTQYF.

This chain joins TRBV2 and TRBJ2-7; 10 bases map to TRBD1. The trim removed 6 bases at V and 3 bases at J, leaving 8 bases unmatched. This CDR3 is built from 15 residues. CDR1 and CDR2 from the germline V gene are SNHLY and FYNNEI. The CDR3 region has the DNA TGTGCCAGCAGACGCACCGGGACAGGGGACTACGAGCAGTACTTC. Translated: CASRRTGTGDYEQYF.

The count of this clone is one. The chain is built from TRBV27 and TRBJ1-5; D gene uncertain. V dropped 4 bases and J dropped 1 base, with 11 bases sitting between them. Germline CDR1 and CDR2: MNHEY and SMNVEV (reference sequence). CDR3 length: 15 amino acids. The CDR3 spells CASSSRSGSNQPQHF. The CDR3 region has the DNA TGTGCCAGCAGTTCGCGTTCGGGGAGCAATCAGCCCCAGCATTTT.

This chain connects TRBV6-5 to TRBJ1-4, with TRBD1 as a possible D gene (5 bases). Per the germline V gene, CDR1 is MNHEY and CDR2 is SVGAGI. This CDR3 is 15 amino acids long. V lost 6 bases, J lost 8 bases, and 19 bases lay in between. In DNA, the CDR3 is TGTGCCAGCAGGCGACGGGGTGGGGGAGGAGAAAAACTGTTTTTT. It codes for CASRRRGGGGEKLFF.

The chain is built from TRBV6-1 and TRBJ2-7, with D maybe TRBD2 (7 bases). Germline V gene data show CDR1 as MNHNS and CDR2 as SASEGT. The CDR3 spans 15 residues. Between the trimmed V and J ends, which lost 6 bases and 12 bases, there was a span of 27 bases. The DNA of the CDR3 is TGTGCCAGCAGCAGTGAAGGGGGGGGACCTAGGGTGCGGTACTTC. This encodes CASSSEGGGPRVRYF.

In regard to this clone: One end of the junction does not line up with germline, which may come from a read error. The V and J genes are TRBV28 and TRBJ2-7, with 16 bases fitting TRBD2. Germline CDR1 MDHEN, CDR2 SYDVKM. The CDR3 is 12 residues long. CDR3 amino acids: CASSPGLAGGHF. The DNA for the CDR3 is TGTGCCAGCAGTCCGGGACTAGCGGGAGGGCACTTC.

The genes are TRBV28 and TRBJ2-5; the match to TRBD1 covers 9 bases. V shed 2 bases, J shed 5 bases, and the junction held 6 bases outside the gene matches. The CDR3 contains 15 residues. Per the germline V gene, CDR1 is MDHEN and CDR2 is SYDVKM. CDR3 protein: CASSLNGGTGETQYF. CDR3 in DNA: TGTGCCAGCAGTTTAAATGGGGGGACAGGGGAGACCCAGTACTTC.

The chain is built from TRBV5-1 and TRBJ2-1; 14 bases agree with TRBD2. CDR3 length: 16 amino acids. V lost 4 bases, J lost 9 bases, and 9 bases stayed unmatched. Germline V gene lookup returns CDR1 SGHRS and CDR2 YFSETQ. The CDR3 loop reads CASSGLGLAGGREQFF. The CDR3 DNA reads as TGCGCCAGCAGCGGCCTTGGACTAGCGGGAGGACGTGAGCAGTTCTTC.